The clone carrying this T cell receptor beta chain has ten or more counts. Its antigen remains unidentified. Healthy Caucasians alone served as donors. This entry comes from a study of identical twins. General observations from the study: Excess sharing between twins was weaker in beta out-of-frame sequences. Conclusions came from cross-sectional statistical analysis, not from following the same donors.

Via MiXCR, TCRdb re-called the 5' RACE reads, giving one row per CDR3 protein. The data contain some 630,000 distinct CDR3 sequences, around 7.4% of them singletons. Germline lookup yields CDR1 SGHRS and CDR2 YFSETQ. V shed 5 bases and J 2 bases; nucleotides not matched to a gene: 6. This CDR3 comprises 14 residues. The same data also went into a second study, on yellow fever vaccine responses in identical twins. From that paper: Vaccine-induced T cell responses in twins were reportedly observed to appear partly convergent, partly personalized.

Sequencing input: PBMCs. This sequence was found in a woman under 30 in good health. This chain connects TRBV5-1 to TRBJ2-7; 8 nucleotides agree with TRBD2. The CDR3 DNA reads TGCGCCAGCAGTAACGGACTAGCACCCTACGAGCAGTACTTC. This translates into CASSNGLAPYEQYF.